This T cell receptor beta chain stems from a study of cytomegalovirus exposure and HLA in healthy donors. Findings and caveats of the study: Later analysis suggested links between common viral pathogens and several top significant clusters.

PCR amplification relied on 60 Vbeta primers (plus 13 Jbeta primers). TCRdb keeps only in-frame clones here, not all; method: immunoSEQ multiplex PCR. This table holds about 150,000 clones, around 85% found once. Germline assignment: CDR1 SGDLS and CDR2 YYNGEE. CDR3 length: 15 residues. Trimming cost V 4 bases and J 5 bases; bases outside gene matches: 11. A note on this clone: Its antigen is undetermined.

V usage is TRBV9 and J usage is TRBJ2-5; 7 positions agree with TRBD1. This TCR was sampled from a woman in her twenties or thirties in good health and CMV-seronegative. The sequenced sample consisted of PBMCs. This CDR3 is CASSPRGQNFETQYF. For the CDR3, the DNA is TGTGCCAGCAGCCCGAGGGGACAGAATTTTGAGACCCAGTACTTC.